This TCR beta chain was identified in a study of patients and donors after allogeneic stem cell transplantation. TCRdb re-called the RT-PCR reads through MiXCR, storing one row per CDR3 protein. Of over 30,000 distinct CDR3 sequences in the sample, 37% were seen once. This clonotype was sampled from a human donor who was either an allogeneic HSCT recipient or a stem cell or donor lymphocyte infusion donor (not recorded which). It is not recorded whose cells these are; they may come from a transplant donor. Sequencing used blood, either unsorted or a sorted T cell fraction (not recorded which).

CDR3 nucleotide sequence: TGTGCCAGCAGCCCAACCGGGAGTCCCTTTGATGAGCAGTTCTTC. Its protein is CASSPTGSPFDEQFF. The chain uses TRBV5-6 and TRBJ2-1; TRBD2 might be the D (6 bases). This CDR3 is 15 amino acids long. Germline-derived CDR1 and CDR2 are SGHDT and YYEEEE. V was cut by 4 bases and J by 8 bases, with 19 bases left in between.